This TCR beta chain was found in a study of CD8+ T cells in alopecia areata (dated by TCRdb to the late 2010s). Describing the broader study: The treated patients took part in an open-label pilot trial in which moderate-to-severe alopecia areata was treated with oral tofacitinib at 5 to 10 mg twice daily. Patients received tofacitinib for 6 to 18 months and were then followed off drug for 6 months to check for delayed response and recurrence. The SALT score, which quantifies the percentage of affected scalp surface area, was used to measure disease severity in treated patients. High-throughput TCRbeta sequencing was used to examine T cell clonal expansion in alopecia areata in both the C3H/HeJ mouse model and human patients. Scalp tissue and sorted CD4+ and CD8+ peripheral blood T cells from patchy and totalis/universalis alopecia areata patients and from healthy controls were covered by human TCRbeta sequencing. Biopsies were taken from tofacitinib-treated patients at baseline and at 4 and 24 weeks of treatment, and a later scalp biopsy was taken in several of the tofacitinib-treated patients. Scalp clonality was compared among normal scalp (n=4), patchy alopecia areata scalp (n=8), and alopecia totalis/universalis scalp (n=8). RNA was extracted with the PAXgene miRNA kit for fixed scalp, the miRNeasy kit for PBMCs, and the RNeasy kit for mouse skin. TCRbeta CDR3 regions were amplified by immunoSEQ multiplex PCR using 35 Vbeta forward and 13 Jbeta reverse primers.

The paper as a whole reports these results and caveats: Lesional scalp, especially in alopecia totalis/universalis, showed higher clonality and more expanded CD8+ clones than normal scalp, suggesting antigenic drive. Because the treated cohort was small and had just a single nonresponder, larger studies are needed to establish links between baseline CD8+ expansion and response. Many expanded lesional clones were found to persist in scalp and blood during tofacitinib treatment, and relapse after treatment cessation may be partly explained by this persistence. Resident alphabeta T cells in normal human skin are also sequenced, complicating scalp TCR repertoire analysis, unlike mouse skin dominated by gammadelta T cells. Shared TCR sequences between patients were less evident than in mice, which may be partly attributable to HLA diversity in the patient population. Scalp clonality and the number of expanded CD8+ clones among the top 100 scalp clones were significantly decreased by tofacitinib.

The intended sense of this specimen's treatment or condition label: oral pan-JAK inhibitor, 5-10 mg twice daily. Lesional scalp punch biopsies and peripheral blood were obtained from alopecia areata patients. PBMCs were separated by density centrifugation and stained for CD3, CD4 and CD8, after which CD4+ and CD8+ T cells were sorted on a FACSAria. Libraries were built with the immunoSEQ multiplex PCR assay. For TCR sequencing, RNA was extracted from every sample and reverse transcribed into cDNA to serve as template. SuperScript III was used to make first-strand cDNA, primed with a 2:1 mix of oligo-dT and random hexamers. A synthetic immune receptor repertoire was used to measure amplification bias, and any remaining bias was corrected computationally. The paper's data handling went like this. Raw reads were preprocessed to remove errors, and CDR3 was defined according to IMGT conventions as the region from the conserved cysteine to phenylalanine. To get clonality, Shannon entropy was normalized by log2 of the number of productive unique TCRs and the result was subtracted from 1. Scalp TCRbeta sequences were cross-referenced with sorted blood CD4 and CD8 repertoires so that the CD4 or CD8 identity of scalp clones could be inferred. As stored in TCRdb, this immuneACCESS dataset retains in-frame rearrangements with V and J assigned. A fraction of the clones does not appear; measured against another copy, unresolved V genes explain less than half of the discrepancy, and the remainder lacks a known reason. The V and J calls and clone size were taken over from that table, and D and trimming were inferred from the DNA. The sample includes 150,000 to 200,000 clones, with roughly 50% observed a single time. Roughly 17% of the sample rests with the top ten.

In the case of this clone: Its antigen remains unidentified. Qualities for individual bases were not recorded, and no much larger clone is one base off.

The junction shows trimming of 5 bases on V and 5 bases on J, and the gene matches do not reach 4 bases of it. Spanning cysteine to phenylalanine, the CDR3 consists of 15 amino acids. Just CDR3 DNA is preserved here, 45 bases in frame from base 1. The germline V gene (reference sequence) gives CDR1 as MNHEY and CDR2 as SMNVEV. The chain employs TRBV27 and TRBJ1-5, with 12 junctional bases fitting TRBD1. The source was CD4+ T cells sorted from blood, collected at week 56, from a patient treated with tofacitinib. This receptor was identified in a human donor with alopecia areata. DNA sequence: TGTGCCAGCAGTGGGGGACAGGGGGCGGATCAGCCCCAGCATTTT. This translates into CASSGGQGADQPQHF.